This T cell receptor (beta chain) is drawn from a study of cytomegalovirus exposure and HLA in healthy donors. Whole-study findings and limits: Indistinguishable V segments, including TRBV6-2 and TRBV6-3, were excluded.

As to this clone: Antigen specificity is unknown.

Germline V gene data show CDR1 as MGHDK and CDR2 as SYGVNS. Trimming shortened V by 2 bases and J by 4 bases, and 15 bases separated the two germline ends. The CDR3 sequence is 16 residues long. PCR involved 60 Vbeta and 13 Jbeta primers. The data were produced by immunoSEQ multiplex PCR, yet TCRdb's version contains in-frame clones alone and is incomplete. This table has approximately 130,000 clones, roughly 79% appearing once. This rearrangement joins TRBV25-1 to TRBJ1-3, with D possibly matching TRBD1 (6 bases). Source material: PBMCs. The receptor was derived from a woman in her forties or fifties in good health and CMV-seronegative. The CDR3 DNA reads as TGTGCCAGCAGTGAAGTCCGGGCAGGGGAAGGAAACACCATATATTTT. This encodes CASSEVRAGEGNTIYF.